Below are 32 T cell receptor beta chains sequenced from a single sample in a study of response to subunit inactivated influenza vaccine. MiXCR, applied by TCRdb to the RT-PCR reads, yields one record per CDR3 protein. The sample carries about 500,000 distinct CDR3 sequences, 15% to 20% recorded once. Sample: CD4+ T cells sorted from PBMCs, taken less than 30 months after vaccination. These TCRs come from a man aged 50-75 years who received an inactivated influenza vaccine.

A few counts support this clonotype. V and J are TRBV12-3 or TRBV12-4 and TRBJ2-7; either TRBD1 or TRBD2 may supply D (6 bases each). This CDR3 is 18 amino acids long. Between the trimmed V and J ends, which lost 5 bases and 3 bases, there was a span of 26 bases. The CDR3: CASSGSRGLQILNYEQYF. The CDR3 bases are TGTGCCAGCAGTGGGTCTCGGGGGCTCCAAATCCTTAACTACGAGCAGTACTTC.

The CDR3 DNA reads as TGTGCCACCGGGACTAGCGGGACGAACACCGGGGAGCTGTTTTTT. Protein sequence: CATGTSGTNTGELFF. The rearrangement uses TRBV6-1 and TRBJ2-2; 13 bases line up with TRBD2. The CDR3 length is 15 residues. CDR1 and CDR2 from the germline V gene are MNHNS and SASEGT. The ends lost 10 bases at V and 0 bases at J; junction bases unmatched: 2.

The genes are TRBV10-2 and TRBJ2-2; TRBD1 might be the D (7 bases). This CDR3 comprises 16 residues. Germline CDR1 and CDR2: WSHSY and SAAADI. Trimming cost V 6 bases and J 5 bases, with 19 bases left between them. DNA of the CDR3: TGCGCCAGCAGGAAATGGACAGGAGGGAAAACCGGGGAGCTGTTTTTT. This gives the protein CASRKWTGGKTGELFF.

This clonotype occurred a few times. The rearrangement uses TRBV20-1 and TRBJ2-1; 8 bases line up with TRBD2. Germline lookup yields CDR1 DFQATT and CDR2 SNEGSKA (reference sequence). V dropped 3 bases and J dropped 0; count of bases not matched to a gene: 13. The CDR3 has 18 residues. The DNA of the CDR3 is TGCAGTGCTAGGGGGGAGCTAGCGGGTCCCCGCTCCTACAATGAGCAGTTCTTC. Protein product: CSARGELAGPRSYNEQFF.

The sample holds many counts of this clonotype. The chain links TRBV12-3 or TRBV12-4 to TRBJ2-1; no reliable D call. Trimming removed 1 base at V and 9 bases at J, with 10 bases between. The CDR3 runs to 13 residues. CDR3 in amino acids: CASSLDGVSEQFF. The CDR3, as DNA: TGTGCCAGCAGTTTAGATGGGGTCAGTGAGCAGTTCTTC.

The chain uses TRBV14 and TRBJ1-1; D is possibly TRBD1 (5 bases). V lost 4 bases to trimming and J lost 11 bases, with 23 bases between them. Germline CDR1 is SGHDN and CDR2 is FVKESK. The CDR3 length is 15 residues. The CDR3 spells CASSPSAGRRVWAFF. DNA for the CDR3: TGTGCCAGCAGCCCGTCGGCGGGACGGAGAGTGTGGGCTTTCTTT.

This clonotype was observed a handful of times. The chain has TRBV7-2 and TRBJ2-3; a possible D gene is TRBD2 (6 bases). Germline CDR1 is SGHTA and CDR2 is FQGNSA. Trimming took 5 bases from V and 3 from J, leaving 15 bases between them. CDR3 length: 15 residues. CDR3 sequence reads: CASSAQSGHTDTQYF. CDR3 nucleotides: TGTGCCAGCAGCGCGCAGAGCGGGCATACAGATACGCAGTATTTT.

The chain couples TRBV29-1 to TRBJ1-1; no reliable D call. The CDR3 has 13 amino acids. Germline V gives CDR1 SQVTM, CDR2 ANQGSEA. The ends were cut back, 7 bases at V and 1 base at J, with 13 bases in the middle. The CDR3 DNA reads TGCAGCGCCGCAGTACCACCGAACACTGAAGCTTTCTTT. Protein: CSAAVPPNTEAFF. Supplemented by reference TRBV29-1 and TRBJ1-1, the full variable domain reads SAVISQKPSRDICQRGTSLTIQCQVDSQVTMMFWYRQQPGQSLTLIATANQGSEATYESGFVIDKFPISRPNLTFSTLTVSNMSPEDSSIYLCSAAVPPNTEAFFGQGTRLTVV.

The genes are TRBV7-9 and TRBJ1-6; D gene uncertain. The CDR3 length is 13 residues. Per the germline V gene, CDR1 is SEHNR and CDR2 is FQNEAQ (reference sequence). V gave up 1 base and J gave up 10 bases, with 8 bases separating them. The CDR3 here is CASSLEADSPLHF. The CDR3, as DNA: TGTGCCAGCAGCTTAGAGGCAGACTCACCCCTCCACTTT.

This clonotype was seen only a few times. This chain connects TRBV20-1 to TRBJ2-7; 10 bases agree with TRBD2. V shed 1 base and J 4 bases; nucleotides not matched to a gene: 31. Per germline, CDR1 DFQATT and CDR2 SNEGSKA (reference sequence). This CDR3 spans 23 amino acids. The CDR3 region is CSARVRTWLAGVSGTTLKYEQYF. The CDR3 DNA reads TGCAGTGCTAGAGTCCGGACTTGGCTAGCGGGAGTTTCGGGGACAACCTTGAAATACGAGCAGTACTTC.

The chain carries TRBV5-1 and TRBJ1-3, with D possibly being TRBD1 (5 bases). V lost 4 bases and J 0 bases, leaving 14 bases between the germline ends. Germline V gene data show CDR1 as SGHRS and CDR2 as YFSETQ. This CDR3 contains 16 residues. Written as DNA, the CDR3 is TGCGCCAGCAGCCCGAATAGGACACGCTCTGGAAACACCATATATTTT. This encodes CASSPNRTRSGNTIYF. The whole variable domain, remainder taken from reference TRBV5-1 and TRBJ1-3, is KAGVTQTPRYLIKTRGQQVTLSCSPISGHRSVSWYQQTPGQGLQFLFEYFSETQRNKGNFPGRFSGRQFSNSRSEMNVSTLELGDSALYLCASSPNRTRSGNTIYFGEGSWLTVV.

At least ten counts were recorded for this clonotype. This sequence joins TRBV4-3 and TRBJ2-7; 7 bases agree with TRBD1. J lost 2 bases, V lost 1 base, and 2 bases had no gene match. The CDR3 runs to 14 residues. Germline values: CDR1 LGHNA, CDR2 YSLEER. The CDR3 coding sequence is TGCGCCAGCAGCCAAGTGGGACAGACCTACGAGCAGTACTTC. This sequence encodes CASSQVGQTYEQYF.

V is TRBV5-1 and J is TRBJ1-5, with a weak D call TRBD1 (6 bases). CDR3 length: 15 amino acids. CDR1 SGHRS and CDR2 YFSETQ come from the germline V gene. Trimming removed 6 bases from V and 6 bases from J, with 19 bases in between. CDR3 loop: CASTPWGAAGQPQHF. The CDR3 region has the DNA TGCGCCAGCACTCCGTGGGGGGCGGCGGGTCAGCCCCAGCATTTT.

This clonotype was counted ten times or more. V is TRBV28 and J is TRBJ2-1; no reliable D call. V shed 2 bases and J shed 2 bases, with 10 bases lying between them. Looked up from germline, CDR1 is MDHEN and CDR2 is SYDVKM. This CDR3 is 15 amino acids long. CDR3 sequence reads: CASSLDGRTYNEQFF. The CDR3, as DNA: TGTGCCAGCAGTTTAGACGGACGTACCTACAATGAGCAGTTCTTC.

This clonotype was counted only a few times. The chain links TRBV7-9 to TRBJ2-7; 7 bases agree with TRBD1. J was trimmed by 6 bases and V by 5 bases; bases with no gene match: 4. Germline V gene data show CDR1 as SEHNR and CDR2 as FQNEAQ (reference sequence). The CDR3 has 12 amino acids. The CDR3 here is CASSHGQAEQYF. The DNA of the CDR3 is TGTGCCAGCAGCCACGGACAGGCCGAGCAGTACTTC.

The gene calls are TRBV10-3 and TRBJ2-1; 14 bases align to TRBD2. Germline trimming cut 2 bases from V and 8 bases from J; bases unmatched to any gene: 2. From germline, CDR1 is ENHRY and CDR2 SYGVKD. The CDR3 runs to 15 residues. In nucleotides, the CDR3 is TGTGCCATCAGTGAGGGACTAGCGGGGGGCGATGAGCAGTTCTTC. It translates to CAISEGLAGGDEQFF.

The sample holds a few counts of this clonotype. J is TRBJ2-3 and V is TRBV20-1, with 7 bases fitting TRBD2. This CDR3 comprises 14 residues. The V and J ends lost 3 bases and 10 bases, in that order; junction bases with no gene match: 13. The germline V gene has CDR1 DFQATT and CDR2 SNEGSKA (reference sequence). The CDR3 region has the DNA TGCAGTGCTAGGGCTAGCGGAGTGGGGGGGGCGCAGTATTTT. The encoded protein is CSARASGVGGAQYF.

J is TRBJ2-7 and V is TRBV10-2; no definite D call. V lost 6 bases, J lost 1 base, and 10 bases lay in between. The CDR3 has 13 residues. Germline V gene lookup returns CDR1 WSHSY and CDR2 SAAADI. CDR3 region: CASRIGRSYEQYF. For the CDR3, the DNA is TGCGCCAGCAGAATAGGACGGTCCTACGAGCAGTACTTC.

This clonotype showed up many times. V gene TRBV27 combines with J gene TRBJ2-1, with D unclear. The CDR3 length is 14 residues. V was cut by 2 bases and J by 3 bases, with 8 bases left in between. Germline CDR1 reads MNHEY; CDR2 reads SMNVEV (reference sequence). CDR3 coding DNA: TGTGCCAGCAGTTTAAGGTTAGACTACAATGAGCAGTTCTTC. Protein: CASSLRLDYNEQFF.

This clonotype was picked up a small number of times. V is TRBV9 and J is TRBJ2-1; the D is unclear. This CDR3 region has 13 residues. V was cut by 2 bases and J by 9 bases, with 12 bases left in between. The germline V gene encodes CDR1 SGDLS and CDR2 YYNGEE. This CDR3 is CASSVSVSVEQFF. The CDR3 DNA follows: TGTGCCAGCAGCGTCTCCGTTTCAGTTGAGCAGTTCTTC.

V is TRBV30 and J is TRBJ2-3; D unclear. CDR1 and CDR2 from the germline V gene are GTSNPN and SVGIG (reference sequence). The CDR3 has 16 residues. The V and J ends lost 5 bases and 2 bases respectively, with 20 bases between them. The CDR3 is CAWQQLGSQTTDTQYF. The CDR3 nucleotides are TGTGCCTGGCAACAACTGGGCAGCCAGACCACAGATACGCAGTATTTT.

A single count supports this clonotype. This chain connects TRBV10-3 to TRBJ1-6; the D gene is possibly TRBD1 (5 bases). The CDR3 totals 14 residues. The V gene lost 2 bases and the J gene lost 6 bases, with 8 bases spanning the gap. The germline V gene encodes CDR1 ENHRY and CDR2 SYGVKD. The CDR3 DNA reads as TGTGCCATCAGTGAGACAGGACGTAATTCACCCCTCCACTTT. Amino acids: CAISETGRNSPLHF.

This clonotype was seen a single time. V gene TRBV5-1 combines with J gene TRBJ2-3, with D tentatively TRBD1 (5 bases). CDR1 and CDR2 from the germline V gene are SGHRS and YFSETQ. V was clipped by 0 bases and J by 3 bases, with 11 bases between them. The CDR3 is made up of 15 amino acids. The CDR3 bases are TGCGCCAGCAGCTTGGGCCTAGACAGAACAGATACGCAGTATTTT. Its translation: CASSLGLDRTDTQYF.

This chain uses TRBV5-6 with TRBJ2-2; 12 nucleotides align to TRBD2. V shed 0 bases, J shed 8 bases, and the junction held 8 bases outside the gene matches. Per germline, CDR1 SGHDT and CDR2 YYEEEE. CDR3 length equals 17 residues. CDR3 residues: CASSLALAGGPIGELFF. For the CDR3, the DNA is TGTGCCAGCAGCTTGGCCCTAGCGGGAGGGCCTATAGGGGAGCTGTTTTTT.

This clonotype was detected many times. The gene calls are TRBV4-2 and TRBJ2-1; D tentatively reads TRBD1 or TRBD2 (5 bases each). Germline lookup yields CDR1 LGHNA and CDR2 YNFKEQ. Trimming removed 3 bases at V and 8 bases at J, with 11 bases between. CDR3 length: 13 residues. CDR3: CASSHIRGDEQFF. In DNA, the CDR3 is TGTGCCAGCAGCCATATTCGGGGCGATGAGCAGTTCTTC.

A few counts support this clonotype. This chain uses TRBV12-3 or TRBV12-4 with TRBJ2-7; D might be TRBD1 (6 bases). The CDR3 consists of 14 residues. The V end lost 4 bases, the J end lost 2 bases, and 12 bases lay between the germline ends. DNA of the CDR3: TGTGCCAGCAGTTCCGGGACACGTACCTACGAGCAGTACTTC. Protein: CASSSGTRTYEQYF.

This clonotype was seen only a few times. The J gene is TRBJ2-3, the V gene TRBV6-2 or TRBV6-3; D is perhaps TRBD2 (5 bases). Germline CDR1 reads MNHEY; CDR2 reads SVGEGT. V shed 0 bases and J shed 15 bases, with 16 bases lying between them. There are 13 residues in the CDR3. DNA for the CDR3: TGTGCCAGCAGTTACTCGAGAGTAGCGACGGGATATTTT. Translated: CASSYSRVATGYF.

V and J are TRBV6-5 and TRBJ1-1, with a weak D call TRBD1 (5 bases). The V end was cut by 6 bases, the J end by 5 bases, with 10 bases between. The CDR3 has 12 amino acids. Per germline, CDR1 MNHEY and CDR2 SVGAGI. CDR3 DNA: TGTGCCAGCAGAGGACACACTACTGAAGCTTTCTTT. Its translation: CASRGHTTEAFF.

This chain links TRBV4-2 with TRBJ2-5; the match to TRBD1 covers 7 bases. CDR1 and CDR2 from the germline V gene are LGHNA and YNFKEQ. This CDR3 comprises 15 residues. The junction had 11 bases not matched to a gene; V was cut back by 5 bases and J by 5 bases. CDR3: CASSNPGQGDETQYF. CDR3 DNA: TGTGCCAGCAGCAACCCTGGCCAGGGGGATGAGACCCAGTACTTC.

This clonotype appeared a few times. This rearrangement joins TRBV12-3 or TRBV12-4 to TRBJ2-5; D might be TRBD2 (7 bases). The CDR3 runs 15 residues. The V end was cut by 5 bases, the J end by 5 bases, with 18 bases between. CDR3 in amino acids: CASSPGGRTRETQYF. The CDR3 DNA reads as TGTGCCAGCAGTCCCGGGGGGCGCACGAGGGAGACCCAGTACTTC.

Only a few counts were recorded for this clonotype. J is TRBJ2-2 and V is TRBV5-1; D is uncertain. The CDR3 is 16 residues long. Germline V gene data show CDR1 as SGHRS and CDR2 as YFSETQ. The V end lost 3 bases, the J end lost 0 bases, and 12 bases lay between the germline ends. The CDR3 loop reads CASSSLQSSNTGELFF. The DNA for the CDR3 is TGCGCCAGCAGCTCGTTACAGAGTTCGAACACCGGGGAGCTGTTTTTT.

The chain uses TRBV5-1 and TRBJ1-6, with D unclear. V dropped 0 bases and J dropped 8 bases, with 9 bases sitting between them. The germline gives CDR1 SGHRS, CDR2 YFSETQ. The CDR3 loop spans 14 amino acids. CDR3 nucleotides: TGCGCCAGCAGCTTGGCAGCTGGGGATTCACCCCTCCACTTT. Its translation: CASSLAAGDSPLHF.